The present T cell receptor beta chain was sequenced within a study of T cells in Graves' hyperthyroidism and ophthalmopathy. In the study overall: Peripheral blood was taken when the disease was first diagnosed, before any treatment began.

The CDR3 is made up of 13 amino acids. V lost 0 bases, J lost 7 bases, and 7 bases lay in between. Germline V gene data show CDR1 as SGHAT and CDR2 as FQNNGV. Authors of the study amplified TCR beta CDR3 regions from RNA transcripts. TCR CDR3 regions were first amplified by RT-PCR with HTBI primers. TCRdb used MiXCR to reprocess the multiplex PCR reads, holding one entry per CDR3 protein. The sample records around 400,000 distinct CDR3 sequences, 20% to 30% being singletons. Reasons for excluding patients were uncontrolled infection, other autoimmune disease, pregnancy or lactation. Study observations and caveats: Model predictions of ophthalmopathy came a median around 6.5 months before onset.

This clonotype has only a few counts. Its antigen is not known. This clonotype was obtained from a man between 45 and 60 years old with Graves' hyperthyroidism. This rearrangement joins TRBV11-2 to TRBJ1-5; D is uncertain. The sample was blood. The CDR3 is CASSLDLSQPQHF. The CDR3 nucleotides read TGTGCCAGCAGCTTAGATCTGTCCCAGCCCCAGCATTTT.